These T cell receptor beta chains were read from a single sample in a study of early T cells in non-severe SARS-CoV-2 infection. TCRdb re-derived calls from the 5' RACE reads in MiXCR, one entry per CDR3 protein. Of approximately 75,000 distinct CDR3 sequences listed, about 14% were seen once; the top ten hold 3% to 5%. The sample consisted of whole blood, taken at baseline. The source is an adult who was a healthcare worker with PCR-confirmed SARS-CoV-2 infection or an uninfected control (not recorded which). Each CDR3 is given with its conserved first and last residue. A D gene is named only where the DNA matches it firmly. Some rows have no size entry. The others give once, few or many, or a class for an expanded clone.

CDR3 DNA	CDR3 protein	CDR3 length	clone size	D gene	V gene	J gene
TGTGCCAGCAGTTCCCGGGGACAGGGGATAGATACGCAGTATTTT	CASSSRGQGIDTQYF	15	few	TRBD1	TRBV27	TRBJ2-3
TGTGCCATCAGTGAGTTCGGACTAGCGGGAGGAAGAGAGACCCAGTACTTC	CAISEFGLAGGRETQYF	17	few	TRBD2	TRBV10-3	TRBJ2-5
TGTGCCAGCAGCTTACAAGTGGGCCAAGAGACCCAGTACTTC	CASSLQVGQETQYF	14	few	-	TRBV7-2	TRBJ2-5
TGTGCCAGCAGCTTACCAGGGGTCAATCAGCCCCAGCATTTT	CASSLPGVNQPQHF	14	many	-	TRBV11-1	TRBJ1-5
TGTGCCATCGGGACGGAACCCTACGAGCAGTACTTC	CAIGTEPYEQYF	12	few	-	TRBV10-3	TRBJ2-7
TGTGCCAGCAGTGAAGACTGGGGAGCTTCTAGCACAGATACGCAGTATTTT	CASSEDWGASSTDTQYF	17	-	-	TRBV2	TRBJ2-3
TGTGCCAGCAGAGTGGGAAGCTCCTACGAGCAGTACTTC	CASRVGSSYEQYF	13	many	-	TRBV2	TRBJ2-7
TGCGCCAGCAGCCCGGCGACTAGCTACGAGCAGTACTTC	CASSPATSYEQYF	13	-	-	TRBV5-1	TRBJ2-7
TGTGCCAGCAGCTCAGGGGAGGGGGCCCAGCATACGCAGTATTTT	CASSSGEGAQHTQYF	15	-	-	TRBV7-9	TRBJ2-3
TGTGCCAGCAGTGTCGTCCAGGGGGCACACGAGCAGTACTTC	CASSVVQGAHEQYF	14	many	TRBD1	TRBV2	TRBJ2-7
TGTGCCAGCAGCTTCCCTACAGGGGGAAACATTCAGTACTTC	CASSFPTGGNIQYF	14	-	TRBD1	TRBV11-1	TRBJ2-4
TGTGCCAGCAGCTTCACTAGCGGGAGTACAGATACGCAGTATTTT	CASSFTSGSTDTQYF	15	many	TRBD2	TRBV9	TRBJ2-3
TGTGCCAGCAGCCAAGATGCGGGAGTGAACACCGGGGAGCTGTTTTTT	CASSQDAGVNTGELFF	16	many	TRBD2	TRBV3-1	TRBJ2-2
TGTGCCACCAGTCCGAGGGGGGCCGGGAGCAATCAGCCCCAGCATTTT	CATSPRGAGSNQPQHF	16	many	-	TRBV24-1	TRBJ1-5
TGTGCCAGCAGCTTTTACGGGGAGACCCAGTACTTC	CASSFYGETQYF	12	few	-	TRBV7-2	TRBJ2-5
TGTGCCAGCAGTTTGGTACCCGTGGCAAGCGGGAGTTACGAGCAGTACTTC	CASSLVPVASGSYEQYF	17	many	TRBD2	TRBV12-3/TRBV12-4	TRBJ2-7
TGTGCCAGCAGCCCATCGGGTCCCCACAATGAGCAGTTCTTC	CASSPSGPHNEQFF	14	many	-	TRBV7-9	TRBJ2-1
TGCGCCAGCAGCTTGGACGGAAGAAACACCGGGGAGCTGTTTTTT	CASSLDGRNTGELFF	15	few	-	TRBV5-1	TRBJ2-2
TGTGCCAGCAGCTTACGGACAGGGGGCACCGGGGAGCTGTTTTTT	CASSLRTGGTGELFF	15	few	TRBD1	TRBV7-3	TRBJ2-2
TGTGCCTGGAGTATGGATAGCAATCAGCCCCAGCATTTT	CAWSMDSNQPQHF	13	-	-	TRBV30	TRBJ1-5
TGCAGTGCTAGAGACGGACAGGGGGTGTACGAGCAGTACTTC	CSARDGQGVYEQYF	14	few	TRBD1	TRBV20-1	TRBJ2-7
TGTGCCAGCAGCTTAGGGGCAGCGAGCTCCTACGAGCAGTACTTC	CASSLGAASSYEQYF	15	few	-	TRBV7-2	TRBJ2-7
TGTGCCAGCAGTCCGGACAGAGACACTGAAGCTTTCTTT	CASSPDRDTEAFF	13	few	-	TRBV27	TRBJ1-1
TGTGCCAGCAGCTTAGGTAGCGGGAGGGCCAATGAGCAGTTCTTC	CASSLGSGRANEQFF	15	-	TRBD2	TRBV7-9	TRBJ2-1
TGTGCCACCTCCGGGGGGGGACGGAGCAATCAGCCCCAGCATTTT	CATSGGGRSNQPQHF	15	few	-	TRBV24-1	TRBJ1-5
TGTGCTAGTGGTTTGGTACTAGCGGGACCGAACACCGGGGAGCTGTTTTTT	CASGLVLAGPNTGELFF	17	few	TRBD2	TRBV12-5	TRBJ2-2
TGTGCCAGCATCAGCGGGAGTGACACCGGGGAGCTGTTTTTT	CASISGSDTGELFF	14	many	-	TRBV21-1	TRBJ2-2
TGTGCCAGCAGTTACTCACCAGACAGGTCCTACGAGCAGTACTTC	CASSYSPDRSYEQYF	15	few	-	TRBV6-5	TRBJ2-7